This T cell receptor (beta chain) was recorded in a study of PD-L1 blockade in urothelial cancer (dated by TCRdb to 2015 to 2018). As for the study more broadly: Therapy was started in the mid-2010s for all patients, and atezolizumab 1,200 mg was administered intravenously every 3 weeks. TCR sequencing covered pretreatment tumor samples and matched, serially collected peripheral blood taken before and after atezolizumab treatment. Whole exome sequencing and RNA sequencing of pretreatment tumors were performed alongside TCR sequencing in the same patients. Under ten patients achieved durable clinical benefit and approximately 20 did not. Progression-free survival longer than 6 months counted as durable clinical benefit, and TCR features were additionally tested against both progression-free and overall survival. An ECOG performance status of 0 or 1 was recorded for the patients, and 0 to 3 prior chemotherapy regimens had been received by the patients. Blood samples yielded a median of about 150,000 T cells and more than 80,000 unique TCRs, with median clonality approximately 0.08. About nine tenths of the roughly 29 patients were identified as males with urothelial cancer of bladder origin, and a prior smoking history was reported by 18 of 29 patients. The study, an exploratory multi-omic analysis, examined somatic, immune and clinical correlates of response to PD-L1 blockade with atezolizumab in urothelial cancer. Twenty-nine patients had pretreatment blood TCR-seq, roughly 24 had at least one posttreatment blood collection, and roughly 24 had tumor TCR-seq. Blood samples were analyzed 3 weeks after the start of treatment (second dose) and 6 weeks after the start of treatment. Overall study results and their limits: Improved progression-free and overall survival was associated with having pretreatment peripheral blood TCR clonality below the median. Among patients with durable benefit, tumor-associated TCR clones showed greater expansion in peripheral blood 3 weeks after treatment started (n = 22, p = 0.022). Because the sample size was small (n of about 31) and many of the analyses were exploratory, the results are meant to be hypothesis-generating.

Synthetic TCR analog templates were spiked into each PCR to estimate absolute template abundance from read counts. TCRbeta CDR3 regions were amplified from genomic DNA with bias-controlled V and J gene primers using the immunoSEQ assay. Sequencing of rearranged TCRbeta segments was done at approximately 20X coverage. On the study's bioinformatics: Clustering was used to correct sequencing errors, and CDR3s were annotated against IMGT to assign V, D and J genes. Downstream analyses used only productive TCRbeta rearrangements, leaving out any out-of-frame or stop-codon sequences. Clonality was calculated as one minus the Shannon entropy normalized by the log of the number of unique productive sequences. Clones differing between time points or between blood and tumor were identified by Fisher's exact test with Benjamini-Hochberg correction at adjusted p below 0.01. As stored in TCRdb, this immuneACCESS dataset retains in-frame rearrangements with V and J assigned. A fraction of the clones does not appear; measured against another copy, unresolved V genes explain less than half of the discrepancy, and the remainder lacks a known reason. The DNA gave D and trimming, while V, J and clone size come from that table. This sample lists 49,000 or so clones; around 84% were detected once. The leading ten clones occupy roughly 20% of the sample.

Remarks on this clone: The clone's antigen remains unknown. No qualities accompany the bases; no much larger clone lies one base away.

The label giving this sample's time point can be read as: pretreatment peripheral blood. A cohort of around 28 patients with locally advanced or metastatic urothelial carcinoma, treated at Memorial Sloan Kettering on a trial protocol, was included. Peripheral blood mononuclear cells were collected pretreatment and during treatment, at between 1 and 8 total time points per patient. The Qiagen DNeasy Blood extraction kit was used to purify genomic DNA from total PBMCs and tumor samples. PBMCs were collected pretreatment and during treatment, and were isolated and stored as previously described. CDR3 length: 12 amino acids, cysteine to phenylalanine. Just the 36-base CDR3 DNA is kept, in frame starting at base 1. The germline V gene (reference sequence) sets CDR1 to MNHNY and CDR2 to SVGAGI. The germline V and J ends show losses of 7 bases and 4 bases respectively, and no gene match explains 3 bases of the junction.

The input for sequencing was PBMCs, taken around atezolizumab (anti-PD-L1) treatment. Here the chain combines TRBV6-6 and TRBJ1-2, and 7 bases in between align with TRBD1. The receptor's source is a man aged 60 to 75 with urothelial cancer. This receptor has the CDR3 CASIGTAYGYTF. The DNA sequence is given as TGTGCCAGCATTGGGACAGCCTATGGCTACACCTTC.